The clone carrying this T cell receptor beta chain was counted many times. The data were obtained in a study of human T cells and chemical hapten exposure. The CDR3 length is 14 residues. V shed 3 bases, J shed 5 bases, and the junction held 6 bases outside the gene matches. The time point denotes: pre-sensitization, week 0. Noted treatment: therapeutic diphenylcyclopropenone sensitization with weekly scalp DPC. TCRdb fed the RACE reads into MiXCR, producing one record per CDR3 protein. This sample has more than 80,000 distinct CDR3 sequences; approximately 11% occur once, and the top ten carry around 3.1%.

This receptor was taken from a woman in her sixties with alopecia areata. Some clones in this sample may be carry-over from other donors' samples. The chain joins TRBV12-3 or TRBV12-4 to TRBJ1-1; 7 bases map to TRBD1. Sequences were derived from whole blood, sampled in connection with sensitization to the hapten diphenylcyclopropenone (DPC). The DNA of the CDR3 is TGTGCCAGCAGTTTTACAGGGGTCGGAACTGAAGCTTTCTTT. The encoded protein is CASSFTGVGTEAFF.